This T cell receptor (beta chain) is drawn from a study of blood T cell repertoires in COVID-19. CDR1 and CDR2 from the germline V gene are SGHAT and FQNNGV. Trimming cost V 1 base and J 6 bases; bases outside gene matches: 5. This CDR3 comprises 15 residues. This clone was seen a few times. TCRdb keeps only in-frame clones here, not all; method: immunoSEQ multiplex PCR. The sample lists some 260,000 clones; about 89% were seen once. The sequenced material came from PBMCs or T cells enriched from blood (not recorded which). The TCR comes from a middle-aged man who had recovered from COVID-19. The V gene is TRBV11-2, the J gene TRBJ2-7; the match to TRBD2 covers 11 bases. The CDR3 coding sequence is TGTGCCAGCAGCTTAGCGTCTAGCGGGAGGCGCGAGCAGTACTTC. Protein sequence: CASSLASSGRREQYF.